A selection of T cell receptor beta chains follows, all from one sample in a study of T cells in Graves' hyperthyroidism and ophthalmopathy. From the multiplex PCR reads, TCRdb called clonotypes with MiXCR, one entry per CDR3 protein. The sample records around 390,000 distinct CDR3 sequences, about 14% being singletons. Sequencing was carried out using blood. The receptors were gathered from a woman aged 25-40 years with Graves' ophthalmopathy. Each CDR3 is given with its conserved first and last residue. A D gene is named only where the DNA matches it firmly. A clone size is listed for some rows: how often the clone was seen (once, few, many), or a class if it is expanded.

abundance	v_gene	d_gene	len	j_gene	CDR3nt	CDR3aa
many	TRBV30	-	18	TRBJ2-2	TGTGCCTGGAGTGTAATCGGATGGGGGAATGGTTACACCGGGGAGCTGTTTTTT	CAWSVIGWGNGYTGELFF
-	TRBV14	TRBD1	16	TRBJ1-2	TGTGCCAGCAGCCAAGAGGGACAGGGATATAACTATGGCTACACCTTC	CASSQEGQGYNYGYTF
many	TRBV3-1	-	14	TRBJ1-2	TGTGCCAGCGGCCTGCGAGGGGGGGAGGGTGGCTACACCTTC	CASGLRGGEGGYTF
-	TRBV5-4	-	15	TRBJ2-3	TGTGCCAGCAGCTTCGGGAACAGGGCCACAGATACGCAGTATTTT	CASSFGNRATDTQYF
many	TRBV28	-	16	TRBJ2-3	TGTGCCAGCAGTTCCGCCCAGAGGAGTAGCACAGATACGCAGTATTTT	CASSSAQRSSTDTQYF
many	TRBV7-9	-	14	TRBJ1-1	TGTGCCAGCAGCTTAGGGGTGGGTGGCACTGAAGCTTTCTTT	CASSLGVGGTEAFF
many	TRBV28	-	9	TRBJ1-2	TGTGCCAGCGGTCAGGGTTCCACCTTC	CASGQGSTF
many	TRBV6-1	-	14	TRBJ1-5	TGTGCCAGCAGTGATTTGGGGCGCGATCAGCCCCAGCATTTT	CASSDLGRDQPQHF
-	TRBV3-1	-	14	TRBJ2-7	TGTGCCAGCAGCCAAGACGGGGTAGCCGACGAGCAGTACTTC	CASSQDGVADEQYF
few	TRBV18	-	14	TRBJ1-2	TGTGCCAGCTCACCACCTGCAGGGATATATGGCTACACCTTC	CASSPPAGIYGYTF
few	TRBV20-1	TRBD2	15	TRBJ2-5	TGCAGTGCTAGAGCCCGCGGGGGGGCCGGAGAGACCCAGTACTTC	CSARARGGAGETQYF
-	TRBV18	-	14	TRBJ1-5	TGTGCCAGCTCCTTTTCTAAGGGCAATCAGCCCCAGCATTTT	CASSFSKGNQPQHF
many	TRBV20-1	-	17	TRBJ2-1	TGCAGTGCTAGAGTCGCTTCCAGACGAGCGCTCTACAATGAGCAGTTCTTC	CSARVASRRALYNEQFF
-	TRBV2	TRBD2	14	TRBJ2-7	TGTGCCAGCAGACTCGGGACTAGTATCGGCGAGCAGTACTTC	CASRLGTSIGEQYF
many	TRBV12-3/TRBV12-4	TRBD2	15	TRBJ2-5	TGTGCCAGCAGTTTCACGGCTAGCGGGGTTGAGACCCAGTACTTC	CASSFTASGVETQYF
many	TRBV27	-	16	TRBJ2-3	TGTGCCAGCAGTCCCCTTTGGGGGGGCAGCACAGATACGCAGTATTTT	CASSPLWGGSTDTQYF
many	TRBV5-6	TRBD1	16	TRBJ2-1	TGTGCCAGCAGCTTGGAACCGGGACAGACATGGAATGAGCAGTTCTTC	CASSLEPGQTWNEQFF
few	TRBV10-3	TRBD1	15	TRBJ2-2	TGTGCCATCGGCACCGGGACAGGGGGCACCGGGGAGCTGTTTTTT	CAIGTGTGGTGELFF
-	TRBV7-2	-	15	TRBJ1-5	TGTGCCAGCAGTCCCTGGGGGACTGCCACGCAGCCCCAGCATTTT	CASSPWGTATQPQHF
-	TRBV12-3/TRBV12-4	-	15	TRBJ2-5	TGTGCCAGCAGCGCTTTAACTGAGAACCAAAAGACCCAGTACTTC	CASSALTENQKTQYF
many	TRBV9	-	13	TRBJ1-6	TGTGCCAGCAGCGCTACAGGGAATTCACCCCTCCACTTT	CASSATGNSPLHF
many	TRBV2	-	14	TRBJ1-2	TGTGCCAGCAGCCTGGAGACCCTCAGATATGGCTACACCTTC	CASSLETLRYGYTF
many	TRBV12-3/TRBV12-4	TRBD2	17	TRBJ2-1	TGTGCCAGCAGTTTCTCCCCGGGACTAGCTACATACAATGAGCAGTTCTTC	CASSFSPGLATYNEQFF
-	TRBV12-5	-	15	TRBJ2-7	TGTGCTAGTGGTTCAAGGGTTTGGGGGGCCTACGAGCAGTACTTC	CASGSRVWGAYEQYF
many	TRBV5-6	-	15	TRBJ1-2	TGTGCCAGCAGCTTGGCCTTGTTAGCTCGAGATGGCTACACCTTC	CASSLALLARDGYTF
many	TRBV7-9	-	14	TRBJ2-5	TGTGCCAGCAGCTTTTGGGGAGTACAAGAGACCCAGTACTTC	CASSFWGVQETQYF
-	TRBV7-2	TRBD2	16	TRBJ2-7	TGTGCCAGCAGCTTCAGGACTAGCGGAGCCTCCTACGAGCAGTACTTC	CASSFRTSGASYEQYF
many	TRBV28	-	15	TRBJ2-3	TGTGCCAGCAGCCCTTGGATATTTGGCACAGATACGCAGTATTTT	CASSPWIFGTDTQYF
many	TRBV15	-	14	TRBJ2-7	TGTGCCACCAGCATCCCGACCGTCTCCTACGAGCAGTACTTC	CATSIPTVSYEQYF
many	TRBV15	TRBD2	18	TRBJ2-1	TGTGCCACCAGCAGAGATAACTCGGGACTAGTTTCACTCAATGAGCAGTTCTTC	CATSRDNSGLVSLNEQFF
many	TRBV2	-	12	TRBJ2-1	TGTGCCAGCAGTCAACAGATGCCCTATGGGTTCTTC	CASSQQMPYGFF
-	TRBV5-1	TRBD1	18	TRBJ2-1	TGCGCCAGCAGCGGACCCGGGACAGGGGAGTACGTACTGGATGAGCAGTTCTTC	CASSGPGTGEYVLDEQFF
once	TRBV3-1	TRBD2	16	TRBJ2-3	TGTGCCAGCAGCCTAACCCGGGCTAGCGGGGGAAGAAAGCAGTATTTT	CASSLTRASGGRKQYF
-	TRBV6-1	TRBD2	15	TRBJ2-1	TGTGCCAGCAGTCGAGACATTAGCGGGAGTAATGAGCAGTTCTTC	CASSRDISGSNEQFF
-	TRBV20-1	TRBD1	14	TRBJ1-6	TGCAGTGCTAGGAAACAGGGGGTGGGTTCACCCCTCCACTTT	CSARKQGVGSPLHF
few	TRBV7-8	TRBD1	18	TRBJ1-5	TGTGCCAGCAGCTACGTCGTCGGACAGGGTATTGGCAATCAGCCCCAGCATTTT	CASSYVVGQGIGNQPQHF
many	TRBV5-5	-	15	TRBJ1-2	TGTGCCAGCGGGAGGACTCTCCCTGGACACTATGGCTACACCTTC	CASGRTLPGHYGYTF
many	TRBV12-5	TRBD2	15	TRBJ2-1	TGTGCTAGTGCCCCCGGAGCGGGGCAGTACAATGAGCAGTTCTTC	CASAPGAGQYNEQFF
many	TRBV6-1	-	14	TRBJ1-5	TGTGCCAGCAGCCCCGGAGGGGGTAATCAGCCCCAGCATTTT	CASSPGGGNQPQHF
-	TRBV15	-	16	TRBJ1-5	TGTGCCACCAGCAGTTTAGTCGCGGGCCACAATCAGCCCCAGCATTTT	CATSSLVAGHNQPQHF
-	TRBV12-3/TRBV12-4	-	17	TRBJ1-5	TGTGCCAGCAGCCCGGGGGGAGGTCAATATAGCAATCAGCCCCAGCATTTT	CASSPGGGQYSNQPQHF
-	TRBV6-1	-	13	TRBJ2-3	TGTGCCAGCAGCGACGCCAGGGCAGATACGCAGTATTTT	CASSDARADTQYF
few	TRBV7-2	-	13	TRBJ1-2	TGTGCCAGCAGCTTAGGTTTTAACTATGGCTACACCTTC	CASSLGFNYGYTF
many	TRBV28	TRBD1	14	TRBJ1-2	TGTGCCAGCAGTCCTTACCCAGGGGGCTATGGCTACACCTTC	CASSPYPGGYGYTF
-	TRBV5-1	TRBD1	18	TRBJ2-7	TGCGCCAGCAGCTTTCGTACGTCCGGGACAGGGGGCGGCCGCGAGCAGTACTTC	CASSFRTSGTGGGREQYF
many	TRBV7-3	-	13	TRBJ2-5	TGTGCCAGCAGCTCCGGCGAACAAGAGACCCAGTACTTC	CASSSGEQETQYF
many	TRBV11-1	TRBD1	14	TRBJ1-2	TGTGCCAGCAGCTTTGGACAGGGGCCCTATGGCTACACCTTC	CASSFGQGPYGYTF
many	TRBV20-1	-	12	TRBJ2-7	TGCAGTGCCACCCGGGACAACGACGAGCAGTACTTC	CSATRDNDEQYF
-	TRBV6-1	-	16	TRBJ1-5	TGTGCCAGCAGTCCCGGAACCGCCCGGGGCAATCAGCCCCAGCATTTT	CASSPGTARGNQPQHF
many	TRBV6-1	TRBD1	15	TRBJ1-1	TGTGCCAGCAGATACGGACAGGGGGCGAACACTGAAGCTTTCTTT	CASRYGQGANTEAFF
many	TRBV2	-	12	TRBJ1-6	TGTGCCAGCAGCGCCTCGGGAGTTGGCCTCCACTTT	CASSASGVGLHF
many	TRBV18	TRBD1	13	TRBJ1-2	TGTGCCAGCTCACCCGAAGGGGGCTGGGGCTACACCTTC	CASSPEGGWGYTF
few	TRBV7-9	-	14	TRBJ1-4	TGTGCCAGCAGCTCGACAGAGCGGAATGAAAAACTGTTTTTT	CASSSTERNEKLFF
few	TRBV29-1	TRBD2	13	TRBJ2-7	TGCAGCGTGGGGGGGGGACGGAACTACGAGCAGTACTTC	CSVGGGRNYEQYF
-	TRBV13	-	14	TRBJ1-3	TGTACCAGCAGCTTAGGGGGCTCTGGAAACACCATATATTTT	CTSSLGGSGNTIYF
many	TRBV12-3/TRBV12-4	TRBD1	15	TRBJ1-6	TGTGCCAGCAGTTTAGGACAGGGGTTGAATTCACCCCTCCACTTT	CASSLGQGLNSPLHF
many	TRBV11-3	TRBD1	13	TRBJ2-5	TGTGCCAGCAGCTCACAGGGGAGTGAGACCCAGTACTTC	CASSSQGSETQYF